This T cell receptor beta chain was captured in a study of blood T cell repertoires in COVID-19. This clone was recorded once. Trimming cost V 1 base and J 4 bases; bases outside gene matches: 5. Germline V lookup: CDR1 MGHRA, CDR2 YSYEKL. The CDR3 consists of 15 residues. The data were produced by immunoSEQ multiplex PCR, yet TCRdb's version contains in-frame clones alone and is incomplete. The sample shows about 53,000 clones, 90% of them seen only once. The chain is built from TRBV4-1 and TRBJ2-3; 7 nucleotides line up with TRBD2. Sequencing was done on a sample of peripheral blood. The TCR sequence derives from a human donor in a cohort sampled during active COVID-19. The CDR3 sequence: CASSQGGGTSDTQYF. Here the CDR3 DNA reads TGCGCCAGCAGCCAAGGGGGGGGGACGTCAGATACGCAGTATTTT.